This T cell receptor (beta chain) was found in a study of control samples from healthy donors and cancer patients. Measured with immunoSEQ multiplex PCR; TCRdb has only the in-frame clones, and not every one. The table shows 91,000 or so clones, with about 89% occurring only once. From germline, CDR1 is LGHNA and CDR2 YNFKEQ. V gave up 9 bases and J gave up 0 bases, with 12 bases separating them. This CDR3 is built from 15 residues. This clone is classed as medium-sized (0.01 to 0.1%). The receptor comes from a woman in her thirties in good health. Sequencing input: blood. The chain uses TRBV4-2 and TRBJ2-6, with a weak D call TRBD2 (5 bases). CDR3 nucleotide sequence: TGTGCCAGTCGGACTGAAAGCTCTGGGGCCAACGTCCTGACTTTC. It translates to CASRTESSGANVLTF.